Reported below is one T cell receptor beta chain. The data derive from a study of control samples from healthy donors and cancer patients. Data came from immunoSEQ multiplex PCR; TCRdb stores just in-frame clones and leaves some out. The sample lists about 220,000 clones; roughly 94% were seen once. The receptor's source is a man in his fifties or sixties in good health. Specimen: blood.

CDR3 in amino acids: CASSLSGDRGTPQHF. CDR3 nucleotides: TGCGCCAGCAGCTTGTCCGGGGACCGGGGTACGCCCCAGCATTTT. The chain carries TRBV5-1 and TRBJ1-5; possibly TRBD1 for D (5 bases). The V end lost 1 base, the J end lost 9 bases, and 17 bases lay between the germline ends. The CDR3 consists of 15 residues. CDR1 is SGHRS, CDR2 YFSETQ, per germline.